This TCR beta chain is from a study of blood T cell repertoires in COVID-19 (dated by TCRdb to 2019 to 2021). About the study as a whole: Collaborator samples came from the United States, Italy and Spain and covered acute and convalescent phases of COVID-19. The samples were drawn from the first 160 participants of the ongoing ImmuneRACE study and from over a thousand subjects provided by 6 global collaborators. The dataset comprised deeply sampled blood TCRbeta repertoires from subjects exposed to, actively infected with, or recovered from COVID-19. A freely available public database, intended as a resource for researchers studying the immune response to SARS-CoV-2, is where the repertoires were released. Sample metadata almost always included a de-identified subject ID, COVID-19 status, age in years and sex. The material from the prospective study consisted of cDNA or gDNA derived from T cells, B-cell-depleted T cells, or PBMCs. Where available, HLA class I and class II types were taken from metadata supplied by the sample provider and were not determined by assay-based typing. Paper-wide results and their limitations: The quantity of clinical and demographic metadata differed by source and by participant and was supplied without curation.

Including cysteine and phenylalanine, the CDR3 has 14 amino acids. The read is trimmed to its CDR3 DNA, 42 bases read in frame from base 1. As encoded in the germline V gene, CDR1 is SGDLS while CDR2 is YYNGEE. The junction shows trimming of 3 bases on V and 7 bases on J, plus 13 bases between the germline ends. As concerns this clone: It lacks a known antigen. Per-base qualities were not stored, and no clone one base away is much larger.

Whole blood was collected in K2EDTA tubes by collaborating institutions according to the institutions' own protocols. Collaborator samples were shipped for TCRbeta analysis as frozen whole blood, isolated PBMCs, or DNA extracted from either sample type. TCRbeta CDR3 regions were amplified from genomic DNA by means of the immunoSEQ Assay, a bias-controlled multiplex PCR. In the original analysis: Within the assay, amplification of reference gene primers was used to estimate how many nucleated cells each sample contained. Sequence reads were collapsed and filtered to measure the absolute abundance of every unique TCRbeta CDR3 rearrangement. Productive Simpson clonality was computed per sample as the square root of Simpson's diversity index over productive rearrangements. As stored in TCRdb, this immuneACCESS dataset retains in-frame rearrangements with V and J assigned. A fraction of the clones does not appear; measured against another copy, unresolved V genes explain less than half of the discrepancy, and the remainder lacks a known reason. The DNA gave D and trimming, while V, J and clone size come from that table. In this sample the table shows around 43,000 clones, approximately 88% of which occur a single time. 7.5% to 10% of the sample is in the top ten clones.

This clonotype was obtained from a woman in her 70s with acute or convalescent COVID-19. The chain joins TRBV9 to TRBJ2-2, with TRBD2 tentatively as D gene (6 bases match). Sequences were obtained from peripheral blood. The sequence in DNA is TGTGCCAGCAGCGAATGGGACTTATTCGGGGAGCTGTTTTTT. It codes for CASSEWDLFGELFF.